The T cell receptor (beta chain) described here comes from a study of blood T cell repertoires in COVID-19. Germline CDR1 reads MNHEY; CDR2 reads SVGAGI. The CDR3 is 14 amino acids. J lost 2 bases, V lost 7 bases, and 8 bases had no gene match. The method was immunoSEQ multiplex PCR; TCRdb's version includes in-frame clones alone and lacks a portion of them. The sample has some 100,000 clones; roughly 80% are singletons. Sequenced material: peripheral blood. The source of this sequence is a man aged 60 to 75 with acute or convalescent COVID-19. The V gene is TRBV6-5, the J gene TRBJ2-7; 7 positions match TRBD1. The CDR3 DNA sequence: TGTGCCAGCAACAGACAGGGATCCACCTACGAGCAGTACTTC. Translation: CASNRQGSTYEQYF.